Sequencing of this TCR beta chain was carried out in a study of identical twins. The CDR3 consists of 12 residues. V lost 3 bases, J lost 11 bases, and 2 bases stayed unmatched. Germline-derived CDR1 and CDR2 are SGHRS and YFSETQ. Template switching, a step in the protocol, added a universal primer site, and cDNA carried unique molecular identifiers. TCRdb fed the 5' RACE reads into MiXCR, producing one record per CDR3 protein. The table shows about 920,000 distinct CDR3 sequences, with around 12% occurring only once. Study observations and caveats: Invariant MAIT and iNKT cells could partly confound zero-insertion analyses. Weaker excess twin sharing was observed in beta out-of-frame sequences. Clonotypes of the beta chain that were abundant in cord blood carried fewer insertions (memory repertoires showed none).

This clonotype has a count of ten or more. Antigen unknown. The same sample was also used in a study of yellow fever vaccine responses in identical twins.

The chain combines TRBV5-1 with TRBJ2-1, with 10 bases lining up with TRBD1. Sequencing was carried out using PBMCs. The TCR sequence derives from a woman under 30 in good health. The CDR3 bases are TGCGCCAGCAGCTCGGACAGGGGGAAGCAGTTCTTC. Its translation is CASSSDRGKQFF.